The 31 T cell receptor beta chains given below trace back to one sample, sequenced in a study of identical twins. TCRdb processed the 5' RACE reads anew with MiXCR; each CDR3 protein has one entry. The repertoire includes fewer than 650,000 distinct CDR3 sequences, under 8.5% of them detected once, and roughly 1.6% sits in the top ten. The same data also went into a second study, on yellow fever vaccine responses in identical twins.

Source material: PBMCs. These receptors all stem from a woman younger than 35 in good health.

This clonotype was recorded at least ten times. This chain connects TRBV12-3 or TRBV12-4 to TRBJ1-2; possibly TRBD1 for D (5 bases). The CDR3 contains 12 residues. Trimming left V 6 bases short and J 6 bases short, with 11 bases between. CDR3 amino acids: CASSPGRNGYTF. CDR3 nucleotides: TGTGCCAGCAGCCCAGGGAGAAATGGCTACACCTTC.

This clonotype has at least ten counts. This chain uses TRBV5-1 with TRBJ2-1, with 9 bases identical to TRBD2. The CDR3 spans 19 residues. The V gene end was trimmed by 4 bases and the J gene end by 0 bases; junction bases not matched to a gene: 14. The germline gives CDR1 SGHRS, CDR2 YFSETQ. Written as DNA, the CDR3 is TGCGCCAGCAGCCTACACCCGACTAGCGGCCAAAGCTCCTACAATGAGCAGTTCTTC. Translating gives CASSLHPTSGQSSYNEQFF.

This clonotype was counted only a few times. The chain is built from TRBV5-6 and TRBJ2-1; 7 bases are a match to TRBD2. This CDR3 is built from 15 residues. Per germline, CDR1 SGHDT and CDR2 YYEEEE. With V trimmed by 1 base and J by 7 bases, 8 bases remained unmatched. CDR3 coding DNA: TGTGCCAGCAGCTTGAGGCGGGGGAGGAATAATGAGCAGTTCTTC. It is translated as CASSLRRGRNNEQFF.

This clonotype came up a few times. The chain is built from TRBV19 and TRBJ2-7; D is perhaps TRBD2 (5 bases). The CDR3 loop spans 13 amino acids. The V end lost 3 bases, the J end lost 3 bases, and 9 bases lay between the germline ends. The germline CDR1 and CDR2 sequences are LNHDA and SQIVND (reference sequence). The CDR3 coding sequence is TGTGCCAGTAGTATGACGGGATACTACGAGCAGTACTTC. Translating gives CASSMTGYYEQYF.

This clonotype was detected only a few times. The genes are TRBV5-1 and TRBJ2-2, with D hard to call. V was cut by 4 bases and J by 4 bases, with 11 bases left in between. CDR1 is SGHRS, CDR2 YFSETQ, per germline. The CDR3 totals 14 residues. The CDR3 region has the DNA TGCGCCAGCAGCCCGCAGACCGGCACCGGGGAGCTGTTTTTT. Amino acids: CASSPQTGTGELFF.

A single count supports this clonotype. The chain has TRBV11-2 and TRBJ2-2; weak D call: TRBD1 (5 bases). In germline, CDR1 is SGHAT, CDR2 FQNNGV. The CDR3 covers 15 residues. With 5 bases removed from V and 0 bases from J, the gap between germline ends came to 10 bases. The chain's CDR3 is CASSPYRTNTGELFF. In DNA, the CDR3 is TGTGCCAGCAGCCCCTACAGGACGAACACCGGGGAGCTGTTTTTT.

As regards this clonotype: The junction does not match germline at one end; this may be a read error. The chain is built from TRBV24-1 and TRBJ2-4; D is perhaps TRBD1 (6 bases). Germline CDR1 KGHDR, CDR2 SFDVKD. The CDR3 length is 15 residues. The CDR3 sequence: CTTSDRSTAKNIQYF. The CDR3 region has the DNA TGTACCACCAGCGACAGGTCAACAGCCAAAAACATTCAGTACTTC.

V is TRBV7-8 and J is TRBJ1-5; a weak D match, TRBD1 (5 bases). Trimming pared 3 bases from V and 3 bases from J, leaving 12 bases between. The CDR3 consists of 15 residues. Looked up from germline, CDR1 is SGHVS and CDR2 is FQNEAQ. Here the CDR3 DNA reads TGTGCCAGCAGCTTGTCGGGGGAGTACAATCAGCCCCAGCATTTT. The encoded protein is CASSLSGEYNQPQHF.

This clonotype was counted only a few times. The chain has TRBV28 and TRBJ2-1, with D hard to call. Germline V gene sequence: CDR1 MDHEN, CDR2 SYDVKM. Trimming left V 3 bases short and J 0 bases short, with 9 bases between. The CDR3 spans 15 residues. The CDR3 sequence: CASSFVWSSYNEQFF. The CDR3 DNA sequence: TGTGCCAGCAGTTTCGTGTGGAGCTCCTACAATGAGCAGTTCTTC.

Comment on this clonotype: Its ends do not fully match the called genes, so a read error is possible. The gene calls are TRBV4-1 and TRBJ2-1; D not resolved. The CDR3 runs 15 residues. Germline lookup yields CDR1 MGHRA and CDR2 YSYEKL. The DNA for the CDR3 is TGCGCCAGCAGCCAAGCGGCGGAGAGCAACAATGAGCAGTCCTTC. This sequence encodes CASSQAAESNNEQSF.

This chain joins TRBV29-1 and TRBJ2-1; tentative D call: TRBD1 (6 bases). Trimming pared 8 bases from V and 9 bases from J, leaving 17 bases between. The CDR3 is made up of 12 amino acids. The V gene's germline CDR1 is SQVTM and CDR2 ANQGSEA. The CDR3 nucleotides are TGCAGCTTGGACAGATGGCAAGGTGAGCAGTTCTTC. This sequence encodes CSLDRWQGEQFF.

This clonotype was detected ten times or more. This CDR3 is CASSQDLGQPQHF. The CDR3 nucleotides read TGTGCCAGCAGCCAAGATCTCGGTCAGCCCCAGCATTTT. The chain carries TRBV3-1 and TRBJ1-5; D is undetermined. Germline V gene sequence: CDR1 LGHDT, CDR2 YNNKEL (reference sequence). The CDR3 spans 13 residues. Between the trimmed V and J ends, which lost 0 bases and 6 bases, there was a span of 6 bases. The full variable domain, rest sourced from reference TRBV3-1 and TRBJ1-5, is DTAVSQTPKYLVTQMGNDKSIKCEQNLGHDTMYWYKQDSKKFLKIMFSYNNKELIINETVPNRFSPKSPDKAHLNLHINSLELGDSAVYFCASSQDLGQPQHFGDGTRLSIL.

A few counts support this clonotype. The chain carries TRBV6-2 or TRBV6-3 and TRBJ2-1; the D gene is possibly TRBD1 (5 bases). Germline V gene lookup returns CDR1 MNHEY and CDR2 SVGEGT. The CDR3 length is 16 residues. Deletions cut 0 bases from V and 8 bases from J, with 17 bases between. CDR3 sequence (DNA): TGTGCCAGCAGTTACTCGTTAGGGGCCGCCTGGGATGAGCAGTTCTTC. It encodes CASSYSLGAAWDEQFF.

This clonotype was detected only a few times. The rearrangement joins TRBV20-1 to TRBJ2-1; 8 bases fit TRBD2. Germline-derived CDR1 and CDR2 are DFQATT and SNEGSKA (reference sequence). Trimming removed 0 bases from V and 10 bases from J; junction bases left unmatched: 11. This CDR3 has 15 amino acids. The CDR3 DNA follows: TGCAGTGCTAGAGATGAGCGGGGGTTTTTCCAGGAGCAGTTCTTC. Residues: CSARDERGFFQEQFF.

V is TRBV28 and J is TRBJ2-7; D is uncertain. This CDR3 has 14 residues. CDR1 is MDHEN and CDR2 is SYDVKM in the germline V gene. V was cut by 3 bases and J by 2 bases, with 11 bases left in between. This CDR3 is CASSFVGPPYEQYF. CDR3 in DNA: TGTGCCAGCAGTTTTGTAGGCCCCCCCTACGAGCAGTACTTC.

The chain carries TRBV6-5 and TRBJ1-4, with D uncertain. V lost 4 bases and J lost 8, with 14 bases in between. CDR1 and CDR2 (germline): MNHEY, SVGAGI. CDR3 size: 14 residues. CDR3 residues: CASSFEAHGEKLFF. The CDR3 region has the DNA TGTGCCAGCAGTTTCGAAGCTCATGGGGAAAAACTGTTTTTT.

In this sample, this clonotype turned up a few times. This sequence joins TRBV2 and TRBJ2-2, with unresolved D. V lost 10 bases and J lost 6, with 12 bases in between. CDR1 is SNHLY, CDR2 FYNNEI, per germline. This CDR3 region has 12 residues. For the CDR3, the DNA is TGTGCCATAAAGGGTGCGGCCGGGGAGCTGTTTTTT. Amino acid sequence: CAIKGAAGELFF.

This chain links TRBV6-4 with TRBJ2-4; tentative D call: TRBD1 (7 bases). The V gene lost 11 bases and the J gene lost 3 bases, with 11 bases spanning the gap. CDR1 is MRHNA and CDR2 is SNTAGT in the germline V gene. This CDR3 contains 12 residues. CDR3 sequence reads: CAGGTDKNIQYF. Written as DNA, the CDR3 is TGTGCCGGAGGGACAGACAAAAACATTCAGTACTTC.

There are a few counts of this clonotype. The DNA of the CDR3 is TGTGCCAGCAGTTTCTGGGCGGGGAGCTCAGATGAGCAGTTCTTC. Residues: CASSFWAGSSDEQFF. The V and J genes are TRBV12-3 or TRBV12-4 and TRBJ2-1, with D possibly being TRBD2 (6 bases). This CDR3 spans 15 amino acids. V lost 3 bases to trimming and J lost 8 bases, with 17 bases between them.

This clonotype was detected a few times. The chain has TRBV6-1 and TRBJ2-2; D is uncertain. This CDR3 is built from 14 residues. Germline V gene lookup returns CDR1 MNHNS and CDR2 SASEGT. The ends were cut back, 6 bases at V and 5 bases at J, with 13 bases in the middle. CDR3 sequence (DNA): TGTGCCAGCAGACTGCCGGCTTTGACCGGGGAGCTGTTTTTT. Its protein product is CASRLPALTGELFF.

V gene TRBV7-6 combines with J gene TRBJ2-4, with D unclear. CDR3 length: 13 amino acids. V lost 8 bases, J lost 8 bases, and 16 bases lay in between. From germline, CDR1 is SGHVS and CDR2 FNYEAQ. CDR3 in DNA: TGTGCCAGCGGGTCGGCCGCGAATGACATTCAGTACTTC. This sequence encodes CASGSAANDIQYF. Full variable domain (outside the CDR3, taken from reference TRBV7-6 and TRBJ2-4): GAGVSQSPRYKVTKRGQDVALRCDPISGHVSLYWYRQALGQGPEFLTYFNYEAQQDKSGLPNDRFSAERPEGSISTLTIQRTEQRDSAMYRCASGSAANDIQYFGAGTRLSVL.

V is TRBV4-1 and J is TRBJ2-3; 7 positions agree with TRBD2. The CDR3 contains 18 residues. CDR1 and CDR2 from the germline V gene are MGHRA and YSYEKL. The trim removed 3 bases at V and 6 bases at J, leaving 18 bases unmatched. CDR3 amino acids: CASSHPGRLAEGLDTQYF. As DNA, the CDR3 is TGCGCCAGCAGCCATCCCGGTCGCCTAGCGGAGGGCTTGGATACGCAGTATTTT.

This chain links TRBV6-1 with TRBJ2-7; 9 bases line up with TRBD2. V shed 2 bases, J shed 3 bases, and the junction held 8 bases outside the gene matches. In germline, CDR1 is MNHNS, CDR2 SASEGT. The CDR3 is made up of 16 amino acids. This CDR3 is CASSEMGSSGGYEQYV. In DNA form, the CDR3 reads TGTGCCAGCAGTGAAATGGGGAGTAGCGGGGGCTACGAGCAGTACGTC.

The chain has TRBV4-1 and TRBJ2-4; D is uncertain. The CDR3 consists of 16 residues. V lost 1 base and J 0 bases, leaving 10 bases between the germline ends. Looked up from germline, CDR1 is MGHRA and CDR2 is YSYEKL. DNA for the CDR3: TGCGCCAGCAGCCAAGGGGTGCCGCTAGCCAAAAACATTCAGTACTTC. This codes for CASSQGVPLAKNIQYF.

The rearrangement uses TRBV29-1 and TRBJ1-2; possibly TRBD1 for D (5 bases). Germline CDR1 and CDR2: SQVTM and ANQGSEA. The CDR3 is 13 amino acids. V lost 6 bases, J lost 1 base, and 12 bases lay in between. CDR3 nucleotide sequence: TGCAGCGTGGGGGACGGACTTAACTATGGCTACACCTTC. Translated, it gives CSVGDGLNYGYTF.

This clonotype was detected ten times or more. This chain links TRBV29-1 with TRBJ1-2; TRBD1 might be the D (6 bases). Trimming left V 0 bases short and J 4 bases short, with 9 bases between. This CDR3 is 13 amino acids long. Germline-derived CDR1 and CDR2 are SQVTM and ANQGSEA. CDR3 nucleotides: TGCAGCGTTGAAGACCAGGGGCTCTATGGCTACACCTTC. Translating it yields CSVEDQGLYGYTF.

This clonotype was detected many times. V and J are TRBV7-8 and TRBJ2-7; no definite D call. Looked up from germline, CDR1 is SGHVS and CDR2 is FQNEAQ. V was cut by 2 bases and J by 4 bases, with 9 bases left in between. CDR3 size: 13 residues. The CDR3 loop is CASSLSGRYEQYF. The CDR3, as DNA: TGTGCCAGCAGCTTATCAGGAAGGTACGAGCAGTACTTC.

At least ten counts were recorded for this clonotype. The chain is built from TRBV25-1 and TRBJ2-2; TRBD1 agrees at 7 bases. The CDR3 is 14 amino acids. V lost 5 bases to trimming and J lost 8 bases; unmatched junction nucleotides: 8. CDR1 and CDR2 (germline): MGHDK, SYGVNS. CDR3 loop: CASSSGQAVGELFF. CDR3 DNA sequence: TGTGCCAGCAGTAGTGGACAGGCGGTTGGGGAGCTGTTTTTT.

In this sample, this clonotype turned up a few times. The J gene is TRBJ2-1, the V gene TRBV6-5; 11 bases match TRBD2. CDR3 size: 17 residues. CDR1 is MNHEY, CDR2 SVGAGI, per germline. V dropped 0 bases and J dropped 4; count of bases not matched to a gene: 5. CDR3 nucleotide sequence: TGTGCCAGCAGTTACTCGACTAGCGGGATTTTATACAATGAGCAGTTCTTC. Amino acid sequence: CASSYSTSGILYNEQFF.

This clonotype was seen repeatedly, ten times or more. The CDR3 sequence is CASSQRLNYEQYV. The CDR3 DNA reads TGTGCCAGCAGTCAGAGATTGAACTACGAGCAGTACGTC. This sequence joins TRBV3-1 and TRBJ2-7; D is unresolved. Trimming cost V 6 bases and J 3 bases, with 12 bases left between them. There are 13 residues in the CDR3. Germline CDR1 is LGHDT and CDR2 is YNNKEL (reference sequence).

There are a few counts of this clonotype. V usage is TRBV3-1 and J usage is TRBJ2-3; 12 bases are shared with TRBD2. Germline lookup yields CDR1 LGHDT and CDR2 YNNKEL (reference sequence). CDR3 length: 15 amino acids. V shed 4 bases, J shed 5 bases, and the junction held 4 bases outside the gene matches. The CDR3 DNA sequence: TGTGCCAGCAGCCGCCTAGCGGGAGGGCAAGATACGCAGTATTTT. This sequence encodes CASSRLAGGQDTQYF.